This T cell receptor beta chain was sequenced in a study of lymphopenia after photon versus proton radiotherapy. Sequenced by immunoSEQ multiplex PCR; TCRdb stores in-frame clones only, minus some. Of around 59,000 clones in the sample, about 81% were seen once. Whole-study results and caveats: In patients who died, overall survival fell as post-nadir TCR diversity dropped more. Better survival with proton therapy was suggested as possible, not demonstrated.

V lost 2 bases and J lost 5, with 12 bases in between. The CDR3 totals 14 residues. Germline lookup yields CDR1 MDHEN and CDR2 SYDVKM. This clone was seen a handful of times. Its antigen is not identified. Other DNA sequences in the sample encode the same CDR3. The sample consisted of peripheral blood, taken from a patient treated with proton-based radiotherapy. This clonotype originated in a man between 60 and 70 years old with pancreatic cancer. This rearrangement joins TRBV28 to TRBJ2-5; D ambiguous. The CDR3 here is CASSLVPTLETQYF. The CDR3 DNA reads as TGTGCCAGCAGTTTAGTGCCAACTCTGGAGACCCAGTACTTC.